The rows below give T cell receptor beta chains drawn from one sample of a study of PD-1 blockade in classical Hodgkin lymphoma. Some clones are missing from TCRdb's copy, which holds only in-frame ones; the method was immunoSEQ multiplex PCR. This table has around 23,000 clones, around 80% appearing once. Sequences were derived from peripheral blood mononuclear cells (PBMCs), sampled before the fourth cycle of nivolumab. The receptor set was obtained from a human donor with classical Hodgkin lymphoma. Each CDR3 is given with its conserved first and last residue. D genes are given only for firm matches. Clone size is stated in some rows and not others, as once, few, many or a class when expanded.

clone size	D gene	V gene	J gene	CDR3 protein	CDR3 DNA
.	.	TRBV4-2	TRBJ1-3	CASSPSHKGNTIYF	TGTGCCAGCAGCCCCTCCCATAAAGGAAACACCATATATTTT
once	.	TRBV6-1	TRBJ1-1	CASSHRSYTEAFF	TGTGCCAGCAGTCACAGGTCTTACACTGAAGCTTTCTTT
medium-sized	.	TRBV5-1	TRBJ2-7	CASSFTGAGLDEQYF	TGCGCCAGCAGCTTCACAGGGGCGGGACTCGACGAGCAGTACTTC
.	.	TRBV5-1	TRBJ1-2	CASSPGWGRGVANYGYTF	TGCGCCAGCAGCCCCGGGTGGGGCAGGGGTGTTGCTAATTATGGCTACACCTTC
.	.	TRBV19	TRBJ1-2	CASSIAGAGVYGYTF	TGTGCCAGTAGTATAGCAGGCGCCGGGGTTTATGGCTACACCTTC
once	TRBD1	TRBV28	TRBJ1-1	CASTPVVDRGTEAFF	TGTGCCAGCACCCCCGTGGTTGACAGGGGGACTGAAGCTTTCTTT
once	.	TRBV30	TRBJ1-5	CAWSMDGGNQPQHF	TGTGCCTGGAGTATGGATGGGGGCAATCAGCCCCAGCATTTT
.	.	TRBV5-1	TRBJ2-7	CASRISYEQYF	TGCGCCAGCAGGATCAGCTACGAGCAGTACTTC
.	TRBD1	TRBV10-3	TRBJ2-1	CAISAGGTGGYNEQFF	TGTGCCATCAGTGCTGGGGGGACAGGGGGCTATAATGAGCAGTTCTTC
.	.	TRBV9	TRBJ1-2	CASSVAGGLATEINYGYTF	TGTGCCAGCAGCGTAGCTGGGGGTTTGGCGACAGAGATTAACTATGGCTACACCTTC
.	.	TRBV6-4	TRBJ1-1	CASSDWENTEAFF	TGTGCCAGCAGTGACTGGGAAAACACTGAAGCTTTCTTT
.	.	TRBV7-9	TRBJ1-4	CASSLSRTNEKLFF	TGTGCCAGCAGCTTAAGCAGGACTAATGAAAAACTGTTTTTT
.	.	TRBV6-5	TRBJ1-6	CASSYLRSPLHF	TGTGCCAGCAGTTACCTTCGCTCACCCCTCCACTTT
.	.	TRBV5-4	TRBJ2-7	CASSQSHEQYF	TGTGCCAGCAGCCAGTCCCACGAGCAGTACTTC
.	TRBD2	TRBV30	TRBJ2-1	CASRDYYNEQFF	TGTGCCTCCCGGGACTACTACAATGAGCAGTTCTTC
.	TRBD1	TRBV7-9	TRBJ2-1	CASSSTGNSHEQFF	TGTGCCAGCAGTTCGACAGGGAATTCCCATGAGCAGTTCTTC
.	.	TRBV5-6	TRBJ2-3	CAAGLSGTDTQYF	TGTGCCGCAGGGCTGAGCGGCACAGATACGCAGTATTTT
few	TRBD1	TRBV27	TRBJ2-7	CASRGDRAYNEQYF	TGTGCCAGCAGGGGAGACAGGGCATACAACGAGCAGTACTTC
few	.	TRBV5-4	TRBJ1-2	CASIPGGNSRANYGYTF	TGTGCCAGCATCCCGGGGGGTAACTCCCGTGCTAACTATGGCTACACCTTC
.	.	TRBV2	TRBJ1-2	CASSEELTAVYGYTF	TGTGCCAGCAGTGAAGAGCTGACAGCTGTCTATGGCTACACCTTC
.	.	TRBV7-8	TRBJ1-6	CASTLVGSYNSPLHF	TGTGCCAGCACCCTTGTCGGCTCCTATAATTCACCCCTCCACTTT
.	TRBD1	TRBV19	TRBJ2-1	CASTLGQGLRNEQFF	TGTGCCAGTACTTTAGGACAGGGGTTGAGGAATGAGCAGTTCTTC
.	TRBD2	TRBV30	TRBJ2-7	CAWRRGGNLLYEQYF	TGTGCCTGGAGGCGGGGGGGGAACCTTCTATACGAGCAGTACTTC
.	.	TRBV7-9	TRBJ2-7	CASTVSLEDEQYF	TGTGCCAGCACCGTCTCCCTAGAGGACGAGCAGTACTTC
.	TRBD1	TRBV27	TRBJ1-1	CASSWTGGMNTEAFF	TGTGCCAGCAGTTGGACAGGGGGTATGAACACTGAAGCTTTCTTT
.	TRBD1	TRBV19	TRBJ2-3	CASSGGTGSVTDTQYF	TGTGCCAGTAGTGGTGGGACAGGGAGCGTGACAGATACGCAGTATTTT
once	.	TRBV5-4	TRBJ1-4	CASSLGFATNEKLFF	TGTGCCAGCAGCTTGGGATTTGCAACTAATGAAAAACTGTTTTTT
.	TRBD1	TRBV7-9	TRBJ2-1	CASRPRETDRGNEQFF	TGTGCCAGCAGACCGAGGGAAACGGACAGGGGAAATGAGCAGTTCTTC
.	TRBD1	TRBV5-1	TRBJ2-5	CASSFGQGRETQYF	TGCGCCAGCAGCTTCGGACAGGGGCGAGAGACCCAGTACTTC
.	.	TRBV7-6	TRBJ2-1	CASSRDTFPSYNEQFF	TGTGCCAGCAGCCGGGACACCTTCCCCTCCTACAATGAGCAGTTCTTC
.	.	TRBV7-9	TRBJ1-3	CASSSPPRGNTIYF	TGTGCCAGCAGCTCCCCTCCGAGGGGAAACACCATATATTTT
once	TRBD2	TRBV5-1	TRBJ2-1	CASSSRAGEYNEQFF	TGCGCCAGCAGCAGTCGGGCGGGGGAATACAATGAGCAGTTCTTC
.	.	TRBV30	TRBJ2-7	CAWSLLSYEQYF	TGTGCCTGGAGTTTATTGAGCTACGAGCAGTACTTC
.	TRBD1	TRBV2	TRBJ2-7	CASSEGQGAVYEQYF	TGTGCCAGCAGTGAAGGGCAGGGGGCTGTCTACGAGCAGTACTTC
.	TRBD1	TRBV6-1	TRBJ2-1	CASSVRQGSAYNEQFF	TGTGCCAGCAGTGTTCGACAGGGGAGTGCCTACAATGAGCAGTTCTTC
.	TRBD1	TRBV7-9	TRBJ1-1	CASRADRYTEAFF	TGTGCCAGCAGGGCGGACAGGTACACTGAAGCTTTCTTT
.	.	TRBV4-2	TRBJ2-4	CASSQDLGSTVAKNIQYF	TGTGCCAGCAGCCAAGATCTTGGCTCCACTGTAGCCAAAAACATTCAGTACTTC
.	.	TRBV7-8	TRBJ2-7	CASSLGHSSYEQYF	TGTGCCAGCAGCTTAGGGCACAGCTCCTACGAGCAGTACTTC
.	.	TRBV5-8	TRBJ1-2	CASSPEWQGRSEGYTF	TGTGCCAGCAGCCCAGAGTGGCAGGGAAGAAGTGAGGGCTACACCTTC
.	.	TRBV10-3	TRBJ1-1	CAISGVRGSGTEAFF	TGTGCCATCAGTGGAGTACGGGGAAGCGGGACTGAAGCTTTCTTT
few	TRBD1	TRBV27	TRBJ1-2	CASSLSRTGGRGYTF	TGTGCCAGCAGTTTATCGAGGACAGGGGGCAGGGGCTACACCTTC
.	.	TRBV11-3	TRBJ2-1	CASSAHRDNEQFF	TGTGCCAGCAGCGCACACAGGGACAATGAGCAGTTCTTC
few	.	TRBV7-9	TRBJ2-7	CASSHTGLTYEQYF	TGTGCCAGCAGCCACACAGGGTTGACCTACGAGCAGTACTTC
.	.	TRBV20-1	TRBJ2-1	CSARHRDSWFF	TGCAGTGCTCGGCACCGGGACTCTTGGTTCTTC
few	.	TRBV7-9	TRBJ2-7	CASSFLPGEQYF	TGTGCCAGCAGCTTTCTTCCGGGAGAGCAGTACTTC
.	.	TRBV5-1	TRBJ1-4	CASSLEGGLGEKLFF	TGCGCCAGCAGCTTGGAGGGAGGGCTTGGTGAAAAACTGTTTTTT
.	.	TRBV29-1	TRBJ2-7	CSVVQGSEQYF	TGCAGCGTTGTACAGGGCTCCGAGCAGTACTTC
.	TRBD2	TRBV10-1	TRBJ2-1	CASTTSGASYNEQFF	TGCGCCAGCACCACTAGCGGGGCCTCCTACAATGAGCAGTTCTTC
.	.	TRBV7-2	TRBJ1-2	CASSLIGRSNF	TGTGCCAGCAGCTTAATCGGCAGGTCCAACTTC
.	.	TRBV7-9	TRBJ2-2	CASTNGENWELFF	TGTGCCAGCACGAACGGAGAGAATTGGGAGCTGTTTTTT
.	.	TRBV7-3	TRBJ1-1	CASSARTEAFF	TGTGCCAGCAGCGCCCGGACTGAAGCTTTCTTT
once	TRBD1	TRBV19	TRBJ1-1	CASSIAVTGDTEAFF	TGTGCCAGTAGTATAGCCGTGACAGGGGACACTGAAGCTTTCTTT